This T cell receptor beta chain was recovered during a study of response to subunit inactivated influenza vaccine. This clonotype was recorded a few times. Antigen unknown. TCRdb re-called the RT-PCR reads with MiXCR, one entry per CDR3 protein. This sample yields hundreds of thousands of distinct CDR3 sequences, of which just over 20% are seen a single time; roughly 10% belongs to the top ten. Notes on the study in general: The authors offered the suggestion that each seasonal influenza vaccination recruits few new T cells.

CDR3 length equals 15 residues. Germline CDR1 and CDR2: LGHNA and YNFKEQ. Unmatched junction bases numbered 8, after V lost 0 bases and J lost 8 bases. The material sequenced was PBMCs from blood, taken less than 22 months after vaccination. The chain couples TRBV4-2 to TRBJ1-2, with 8 nucleotides matching TRBD1. This clonotype was obtained from a man in his fifties or sixties who received an inactivated influenza vaccine. The CDR3: CASSQDRQGAVGYTF. As DNA, the CDR3 is TGTGCCAGCAGCCAAGATCGGCAGGGGGCGGTCGGCTACACCTTC.